The present T cell receptor beta chain was sequenced within a study of blood T cell repertoires in COVID-19. Study overall: PBMCs, B-cell-depleted T cells, or T cells were the source of the cDNA or gDNA that made up the material.

Germline V gives CDR1 LGHDT, CDR2 YNNKEL (reference sequence). Germline trimming cut 4 bases from V and 4 bases from J; bases unmatched to any gene: 12. The CDR3 is made up of 16 amino acids. This clone was observed a single time. Clones were read by immunoSEQ multiplex PCR, and TCRdb kept only the in-frame ones, dropping some. Found here are about 250,000 clones, around 90% of them singletons; the top ten hold around 0.91%. The chain employs TRBV3-1 (or the pseudogene TRBV3-2) and TRBJ1-2, with 7 bases fitting TRBD1. Sample: peripheral blood. This TCR derives from a woman in her forties who had recovered from COVID-19. CDR3 residues: CASSPGTVFTGYGYTF. CDR3 DNA sequence: TGTGCCAGCAGCCCAGGGACAGTCTTCACCGGCTATGGCTACACCTTC.